A single sample is the source of the 4 T cell receptor beta chains below, sequenced in a study of blood T cell repertoires in COVID-19. Sequencing was performed with immunoSEQ multiplex PCR; in TCRdb, only in-frame clones are kept and a portion is missing. This sample yields tens of thousands of clones, of which roughly 88% are seen a single time; under 8.5% belongs to the top ten. Sequenced sample: peripheral blood. The source is a man younger than 35 with COVID-19, enrolled during active disease.

This clone was counted a single time. The chain joins TRBV6-5 to TRBJ1-1; TRBD1 aligns across 7 bases. Trimming removed 4 bases from V and 7 bases from J; junction bases left unmatched: 15. Germline-derived CDR1 and CDR2 are MNHEY and SVGAGI. The CDR3 totals 16 residues. The CDR3 region is CASSFLQGWATDEAFF. The CDR3 nucleotides are TGTGCCAGCAGTTTCTTACAGGGGTGGGCAACGGATGAAGCTTTCTTT.

The chain couples TRBV5-5 to TRBJ1-5; 8 bases agree with TRBD1. V gave up 0 bases and J gave up 0 bases; unmatched junction bases: 5. CDR3 size: 17 residues. CDR1 SGHKS and CDR2 YYEKEE come from the germline V gene (reference sequence). CDR3 sequence reads: CASSLGQGIYSNQPQHF. The CDR3 DNA follows: TGTGCCAGCAGCTTGGGACAGGGGATTTATAGCAATCAGCCCCAGCATTTT.

The chain has TRBV19 and TRBJ2-1; D is unresolved. The CDR3 runs 13 residues. In germline, CDR1 is LNHDA, CDR2 SQIVND (reference sequence). Trimming removed 3 bases at V and 3 bases at J, with 6 bases between. The CDR3 spells CASSMYSYNEQFF. The CDR3 DNA reads TGTGCCAGTAGTATGTACAGCTACAATGAGCAGTTCTTC.

This chain joins TRBV14 and TRBJ2-7; D perhaps matches TRBD2 (5 bases). Trimming removed 0 bases from V and 5 bases from J, with 11 bases in between. CDR1 is SGHDN, CDR2 FVKESK, per germline. The CDR3 is made up of 14 amino acids. Here the CDR3 reads CASSQDDGVNEQYF. The CDR3 DNA follows: TGTGCCAGCAGCCAAGATGACGGGGTAAACGAGCAGTACTTC.